The rows below give T cell receptor beta chains drawn from one sample of a study of identical twins. TCRdb ran MiXCR on the 5' RACE reads and lists one entry per CDR3 protein. The sample has roughly 700,000 distinct CDR3 sequences, over 8.5% seen once; the top ten hold about 0.98%. These data were likewise used in another study, on yellow fever vaccine responses in identical twins.

What was sequenced was PBMCs. The receptors come from a woman aged 18-29 years in good health. The CDR3 runs from the conserved cysteine through the conserved F or W. D genes are given only for firm matches. The size of a clone is reported for some rows only, either as once, few or many, or as a class for expanded clones.

TRBD2 TRBJ2-3 few TRBV7-2 CASSSGLAGGNTQYF TGTGCCAGCAGCTCCGGACTAGCGGGAGGGAATACGCAGTATTTT
TRBD1 TRBJ2-7 many TRBV5-1 CASSWTPGQGAYEQYF TGCGCCAGCAGCTGGACACCGGGACAGGGCGCCTACGAGCAGTACTTC
- TRBJ2-5 - TRBV7-9 CASSLLPQGLKTQYF TGTGCCAGCAGCCTACTCCCCCAGGGGCTGAAGACCCAGTACTTC
- TRBJ2-1 few TRBV7-2 CASSLNGGEQFF TGTGCCAGCAGCTTAAATGGTGGTGAGCAGTTCTTC
TRBD2 TRBJ2-3 many TRBV5-1 CASSLIASGGSDTQYF TGCGCCAGCAGCTTGATCGCGAGCGGGGGGTCAGATACGCAGTATTTT
- TRBJ2-1 - TRBV7-9 CASMDWPYNEQFF TGTGCCAGCATGGACTGGCCTTACAATGAGCAGTTCTTC
- TRBJ2-1 many TRBV15 CATSKSGSYNEQFF TGTGCCACCAGCAAAAGCGGCTCCTACAATGAGCAGTTCTTC
TRBD2 TRBJ2-1 - TRBV4-3 CASSPRIAGGNEQFF TGCGCCAGCAGCCCAAGGATAGCGGGAGGCAATGAGCAGTTCTTC
- TRBJ2-3 few TRBV20-1 CSADHHLGDTQYF TGCAGCGCAGACCATCACCTCGGGGATACGCAGTATTTT
TRBD2 TRBJ2-3 few TRBV6-2/TRBV6-3 CASSYNLAGGPRDTQYF TGTGCCAGCAGTTACAATTTGGCGGGAGGGCCAAGAGATACGCAGTATTTT
TRBD2 TRBJ2-5 many TRBV10-3 CAISGLAGEETQYF TGTGCCATCAGTGGACTAGCGGGAGAAGAGACCCAGTACTTC
TRBD1 TRBJ2-1 - TRBV5-1 CASSIDRGDNEQFF TGCGCCAGCAGCATAGACAGGGGCGACAATGAGCAGTTCTTC
- TRBJ1-2 few TRBV29-1 CSVVFSYGYTF TGCAGCGTTGTCTTCAGCTATGGCTACACCTTC
TRBD2 TRBJ2-3 - TRBV20-1 CSARPLAGVDTQYF TGCAGTGCTAGACCACTAGCGGGGGTCGATACGCAGTATTTT
- TRBJ2-1 - TRBV7-9 CASEFLPAGHEQFF TGTGCCAGCGAATTTCTCCCCGCTGGCCATGAGCAGTTCTTC
TRBD2 TRBJ2-7 few TRBV27 CASSSLAGNSYEQYF TGTGCCAGCAGTTCCCTAGCGGGTAACTCCTACGAGCAGTACTTC
TRBD1 TRBJ2-5 - TRBV24-1 CATSEAGTGWQETQYF TGTGCCACCAGTGAGGCCGGGACAGGGTGGCAAGAGACCCAGTACTTC
TRBD2 TRBJ2-2 few TRBV20-1 CSAPAGSGGTGELFF TGCAGTGCTCCCGCCGGTAGCGGGGGGACCGGGGAGCTGTTTTTT
- TRBJ1-2 few TRBV7-2 CASSLGEGPHGYTF TGTGCCAGCAGCTTAGGGGAGGGGCCCCATGGCTACACCTTC
- TRBJ2-7 many TRBV20-1 CSAPGELSYEQYF TGCAGCGCCCCAGGGGAATTAAGCTACGAGCAGTACTTC
- TRBJ1-5 few TRBV7-2 CASSLGWTVNQPQHF TGTGCCAGCAGCTTAGGCTGGACAGTCAATCAGCCCCAGCATTTT
- TRBJ2-5 few TRBV20-1 CSARRDSSRQETQYF TGCAGTGCTAGACGTGATTCTAGCAGACAAGAGACCCAGTACTTC
TRBD2 TRBJ2-1 few TRBV4-3 CASSPGLGNNEQFF TGCGCCAGCAGCCCGGGACTAGGAAACAATGAGCAGTTCTTC
TRBD2 TRBJ2-1 few TRBV19 CASTASGMYNEQFF TGTGCCAGTACCGCTAGCGGGATGTACAATGAGCAGTTCTTC
- TRBJ2-5 - TRBV4-3 CASSQEMALETQYF TGCGCCAGCAGCCAAGAGATGGCCCTAGAGACCCAGTACTTC
TRBD2 TRBJ2-5 few TRBV4-1 CASSQGAGAVEETQYF TGCGCCAGCAGCCAAGGAGCGGGAGCTGTGGAAGAGACCCAGTACTTC
- TRBJ2-3 few TRBV7-2 CASSPQRPSSTDTQYF TGTGCCAGCAGCCCCCAGCGCCCCTCTAGCACAGATACGCAGTATTTT
- TRBJ2-3 many TRBV25-1 CASSETGGTDITDTQYF TGTGCCAGCAGTGAAACCGGGGGAACAGATATCACAGATACGCAGTATTTT
TRBD2 TRBJ2-1 - TRBV4-3 CASSQESSGRGDEQFF TGCGCCAGCAGCCAAGAATCTAGCGGGAGGGGGGATGAGCAGTTCTTC
TRBD2 TRBJ2-1 - TRBV10-3 CAISGLAERDNEQFF TGTGCCATCAGTGGTCTAGCGGAAAGAGACAATGAGCAGTTCTTC
TRBD1 TRBJ2-3 - TRBV28 CASSKTGGVWDTQYF TGTGCCAGCAGTAAAACAGGGGGCGTCTGGGATACGCAGTATTTT
- TRBJ2-2 - TRBV5-1 CASSDNPGHNTGELFF TGCGCCAGCAGCGATAACCCGGGACACAACACCGGGGAGCTGTTTTTT
- TRBJ2-2 few TRBV4-3 CASSQARNTGELFF TGCGCCAGCAGCCAAGCCAGGAACACCGGGGAGCTGTTTTTT
- TRBJ2-2 - TRBV5-1 CASSWSQGSNTGELFF TGCGCCAGCAGCTGGAGCCAGGGGAGCAACACCGGGGAGCTGTTTTTT
- TRBJ2-6 - TRBV7-3 CASSLITRREDPYSGANVLTF TGTGCCAGCAGCTTAATTACCCGGAGGGAGGACCCCTACTCTGGGGCCAACGTCCTGACTTTC
- TRBJ2-7 - TRBV3-1 CASSQEGFEQYF TGTGCCAGCAGCCAGGAGGGGTTCGAGCAGTACTTC
- TRBJ2-1 few TRBV7-2 CASSIRPLTEQFF TGTGCCAGCAGCATAAGGCCGCTTACGGAGCAGTTCTTC
TRBD2 TRBJ2-7 - TRBV30 CAWSVLKGTSGFYEQYF TGTGCCTGGAGTGTACTGAAGGGGACTAGCGGGTTCTACGAGCAGTACTTC
- TRBJ2-3 few TRBV3-1 CASSLPGLSGADTQYF TGTGCCAGCAGCCTTCCCGGACTCTCTGGGGCAGATACGCAGTATTTT
- TRBJ2-1 few TRBV6-2/TRBV6-3 CASRPARGAYNEQFF TGTGCCAGCAGACCCGCCAGGGGGGCCTACAATGAGCAGTTCTTC
- TRBJ1-6 - TRBV11-2 CASSPSRSYNSPLHF TGTGCCAGCAGCCCGAGTAGGTCCTATAATTCACCCCTCCACTTT
TRBD2 TRBJ2-1 many TRBV12-3/TRBV12-4 CASSLNLAGNEQFF TGTGCCAGCAGTTTAAACCTAGCGGGAAATGAGCAGTTCTTC
- TRBJ2-4 - TRBV20-1 CSARDVRGQNIQYF TGCAGTGCTAGAGATGTCCGGGGGCAAAACATTCAGTACTTC
- TRBJ1-1 few TRBV5-1 CASSLEVLNTEAFF TGCGCCAGCAGCTTGGAGGTCTTAAACACTGAAGCTTTCTTT
- TRBJ2-1 - TRBV20-1 CSARDMGPHYNEQFF TGCAGTGCTAGAGATATGGGGCCGCACTACAATGAGCAGTTCTTC